The T cell receptor (beta chain) described here comes from a study of blood T cells in healthy people across ages (dated by TCRdb to about 2015). About the full investigation: In model experiments, template switching captured roughly one uniquely barcoded TCR beta cDNA molecule for every two T cells. For two donors (one aged 18 to 29 and one aged 80 or older), the study analyzed two additional independent replicas of 1 million unique cDNA reads from the same blood draw. Using deep sequencing normalized with unique cDNA molecular identifiers, the study measured how TCR beta repertoire diversity changes with age. Donors were grouped into four age groups: young (average approximately 16 years), middle-aged (around 39), aged (62) and long-lived (roughly 80).

This clonotype showed up just a few times. The clone's antigen remains unknown. An end of the junction differs from the germline gene, which may be a read error. The library relied on 5' RACE. The instrument was an Illumina HiSeq 2500. A second PCR of about 6 to 11 cycles was run with a J-beta primer mix and a sample-barcoded 5' primer. A unique molecular identifier was introduced onto each TCR beta cDNA molecule by a template-switch 5' adaptor carrying 12 random nucleotides. Each sample yielded at least 2.5 million CDR3-containing paired-end reads. First-strand cDNA was synthesized from all RNA with the Mint cDNA synthesis kit, primed by a TRBC-specific oligonucleotide. Following uracil-DNA glycosylase treatment, a first 18-cycle PCR with universal primers M1SS and BC2_uni_R was performed on all cDNA. The paper's processing steps were these. Normalization of each sample was performed by random selection of 1 million high-quality reads, each carrying a distinct molecular identifier. Instead of being binned into consensus sequences, reads that shared molecular identifiers were thrown out. MiTCR, set to a Q25 quality threshold and the strictest error-elimination algorithm, was used for CDR3 identification, clonotype clustering and error correction. A nonparametric unseen species model with Euler transformation was used to estimate a lower bound on total TCR beta diversity. The public reads were reanalyzed by TCRdb: fastp trimming at Q25, MiXCR alignment, in-frame beta chains only. Each entry is one CDR3 protein sequence, shown with its most common DNA and genes. The V and J calls shown here were made by TCRdb, not taken from the authors' results. Here the sample has about 1 million distinct CDR3 sequences; under 30% occur a single time. The ten largest clones take up less than 0.75% of the sample.

From a lookup of the germline V gene, CDR1 and CDR2 are MGHRA and YSYEKL. The CDR3 starts with the cysteine, ends with the phenylalanine, and has 19 residues. Just the 57-base CDR3 DNA is kept, in frame starting at base 1. What the work shows at the level of the full study, not this receptor alone: The CMV infection status of donors was not known, potentially confounding age-related changes in expanded clonotypes. Total diversity estimates from one million sequenced T cells were considered lower bounds and underestimates. Bulk unsorted PBMC profiling prevented conclusive comparison of naive and antigen-experienced compartments. Compared with the aged group, the long-lived group had more naive CD4+ T cells, fewer expanded clones and increased TCR diversity, suggesting age selection. There was a strong correlation between observed TCR beta diversity and the percentage of naive T cells measured by flow cytometry. As age increased, observed TCR beta diversity per million T cells dropped in a roughly linear way, and a significant reduction was already evident by age approximately 40.

The donors were roughly 38 Caucasian individuals from Russia, aged roughly 6 to 100 years, who were systemically healthy. Approximately 10 milliliters of peripheral blood were collected from each donor into EDTA-treated Vacutainer tubes. Ficoll-Paque density-gradient centrifugation was used to isolate PBMCs, with at least 6.5 million per sample. Total RNA, at least 5 micrograms per sample, was extracted from PBMCs with Trizol reagent. Naive CD45RAhigh/CD27high T cell percentages were measured by flow cytometry on a PBMC aliquot from every donor. These data are also associated with another study on T cells of mothers and their children. The other study reports the following: Donors were nine systemically healthy Caucasian individuals: three mothers and their six children. cDNA synthesis used all of the extracted RNA, with roughly 1.5 ug of RNA in each 15 ul reaction. In the second PCR, sample barcodes and 2-4 random nucleotides were introduced via the M1S primer. Each mother yielded over 10 million TCR beta CDR3 reads and each child 3 million to 3.5 million reads. TCR recombination output is similarly shaped by thymic selection in related and unrelated pairs, with a minor effect exerted by inherited differences. Normalized repertoire overlap in related mother-child pairs was always slightly higher than in unrelated mother-child pairs, but the difference was never significant. Persistent microchimeric T cell clones were not detected, at a sensitivity of approximately 98 clones per million clonotypes. In the study, deep NGS was used to compare the TCR beta repertoires of mothers and children, and features distinguishing related mother-child pairs from unrelated individuals were sought. On average, the children were approximately 11 +/- 4 years old, while the mothers were about 37 +/- 4 years old. After adapters were ligated using NEBNext reagents, the libraries underwent 100+100 nt paired-end sequencing on an Illumina HiSeq 2000. To avoid cross-contamination, the mother libraries and the child libraries were prepared a month apart and sequenced in separate runs. For each donor, between about 450,000 and 2,300,000 distinct TCR beta clonotypes were identified. Naive TCR beta clonotypes were estimated from low-frequency clonotypes matched to each donor's FACS-determined naive share, without sorting.

The sequence joins TRBV4-1 to TRBJ2-1; D gene: possibly TRBD2, on 6 matching bases. Sequencing was done on a sample of blood. The TCR comes from a girl aged 2 to 9 in good health. The encoded CDR3 is CASTQPRAGPFSLNNEQFF. The DNA sequence reads TGCGCCAGCACCCAACCCCGGGCGGGACCCTTCTCCCTGAACAATGAGCAGTTCTTC.